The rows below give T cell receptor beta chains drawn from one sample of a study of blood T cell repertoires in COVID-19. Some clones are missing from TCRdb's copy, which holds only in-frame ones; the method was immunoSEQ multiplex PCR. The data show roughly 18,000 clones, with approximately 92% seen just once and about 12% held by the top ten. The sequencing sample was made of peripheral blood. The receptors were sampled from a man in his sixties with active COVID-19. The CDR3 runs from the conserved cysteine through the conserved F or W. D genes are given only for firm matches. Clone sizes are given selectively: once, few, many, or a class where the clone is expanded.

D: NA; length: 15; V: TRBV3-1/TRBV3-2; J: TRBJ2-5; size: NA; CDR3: CASSRGPITQETQYF; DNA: TGTGCCAGCAGCCGAGGCCCTATAACCCAAGAGACCCAGTACTTC
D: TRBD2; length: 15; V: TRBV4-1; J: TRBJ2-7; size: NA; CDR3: CASSQVAGPEYEQYF; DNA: TGCGCCAGCAGCCAAGTAGCGGGCCCCGAATACGAGCAGTACTTC
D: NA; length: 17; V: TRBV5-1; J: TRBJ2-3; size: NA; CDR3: CASSLVLAPRGTDTQYF; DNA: TGCGCCAGCAGCTTGGTCCTAGCGCCCAGAGGGACAGATACGCAGTATTTT
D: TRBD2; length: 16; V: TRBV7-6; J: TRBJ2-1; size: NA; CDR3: CASSFIAGGPGNEQFF; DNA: TGTGCCAGCAGCTTCATAGCGGGGGGGCCGGGTAATGAGCAGTTCTTC
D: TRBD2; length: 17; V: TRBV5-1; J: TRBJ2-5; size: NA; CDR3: CASSLVALAGVQETQYF; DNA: TGCGCCAGCAGCTTGGTTGCACTAGCGGGGGTTCAAGAGACCCAGTACTTC
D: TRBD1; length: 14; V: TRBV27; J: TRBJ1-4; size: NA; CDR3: CASSEQGEGEKLFF; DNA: TGTGCCAGCAGCGAACAGGGGGAGGGTGAAAAACTGTTTTTT
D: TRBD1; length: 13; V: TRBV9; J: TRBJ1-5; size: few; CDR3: CASSAGQGQPQHF; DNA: TGTGCCAGCAGCGCAGGACAGGGGCAGCCCCAGCATTTT
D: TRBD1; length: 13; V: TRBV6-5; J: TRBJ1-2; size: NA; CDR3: CASSLDRARGYTF; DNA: TGTGCCAGCAGTCTCGACAGGGCCCGTGGCTACACCTTC
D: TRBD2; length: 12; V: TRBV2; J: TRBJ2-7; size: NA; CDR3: CASGLAAYEQYF; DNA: TGTGCCAGCGGCCTAGCGGCATACGAGCAGTACTTC
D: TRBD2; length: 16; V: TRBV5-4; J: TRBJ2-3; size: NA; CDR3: CASSLYSGSRSDTQYF; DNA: TGTGCCAGCAGCTTGTATAGCGGGAGCCGTAGCGATACGCAGTATTTT
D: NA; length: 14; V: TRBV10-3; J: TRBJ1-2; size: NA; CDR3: CAISESAYRGGYTF; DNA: TGTGCCATCAGTGAGTCCGCATACCGGGGTGGCTACACCTTC
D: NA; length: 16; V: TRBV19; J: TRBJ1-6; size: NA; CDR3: CASSILGGRRNSPLHF; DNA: TGTGCCAGTAGTATCCTCGGTGGGAGGCGAAATTCACCCCTCCACTTT
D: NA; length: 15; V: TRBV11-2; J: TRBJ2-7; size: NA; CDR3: CASSTGKFSSYEQYF; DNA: TGTGCCAGCAGCACAGGGAAGTTTTCGAGCTACGAGCAGTACTTC
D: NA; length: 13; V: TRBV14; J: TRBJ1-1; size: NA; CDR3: CASSQDPQGEAFF; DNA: TGTGCCAGCAGCCAAGATCCGCAGGGTGAAGCTTTCTTT
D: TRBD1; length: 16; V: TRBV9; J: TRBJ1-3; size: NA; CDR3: CASSVESQGPGNTIYF; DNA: TGTGCCAGCAGCGTAGAATCACAGGGGCCTGGAAACACCATATATTTT
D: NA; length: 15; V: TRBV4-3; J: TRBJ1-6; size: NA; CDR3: CASSQDNRDNSPLHF; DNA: TGCGCCAGCAGCCAAGATAACAGGGATAATTCACCCCTCCACTTT
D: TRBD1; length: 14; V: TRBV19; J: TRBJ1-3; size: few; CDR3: CASSMGQEGNTIYF; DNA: TGTGCCAGTAGTATGGGACAGGAGGGAAACACCATATATTTT
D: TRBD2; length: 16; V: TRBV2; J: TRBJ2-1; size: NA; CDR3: CASRPLAGKRNNEQFF; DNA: TGTGCCAGCAGACCTTTAGCGGGAAAGAGAAACAATGAGCAGTTCTTC
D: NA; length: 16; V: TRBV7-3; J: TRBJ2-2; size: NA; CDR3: CASSLETIRNAGELFF; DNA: TGTGCCAGCAGCTTGGAGACTATAAGGAATGCCGGGGAGCTGTTTTTT
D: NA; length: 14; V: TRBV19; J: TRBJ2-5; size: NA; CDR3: CASSIAGYQETQYF; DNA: TGTGCCAGTAGTATAGCTGGCTACCAAGAGACCCAGTACTTC
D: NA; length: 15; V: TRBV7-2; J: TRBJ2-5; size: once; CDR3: CASSLIGGVQETQYF; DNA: TGTGCCAGCAGCTTAATAGGGGGTGTCCAAGAGACCCAGTACTTC
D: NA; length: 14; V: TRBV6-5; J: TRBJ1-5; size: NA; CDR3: CASSYSGGAQPQHF; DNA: TGTGCCAGCAGTTACTCGGGGGGTGCTCAGCCCCAGCATTTT
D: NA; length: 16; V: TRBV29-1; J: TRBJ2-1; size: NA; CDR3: CSVLTSLESSYNEQFF; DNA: TGCAGCGTCCTAACTAGTCTAGAGAGCTCCTACAATGAGCAGTTCTTC
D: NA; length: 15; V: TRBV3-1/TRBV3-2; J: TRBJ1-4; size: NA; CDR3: CASSSVAGLNEKLFF; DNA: TGTGCCAGCAGCTCAGTTGCGGGCCTAAATGAAAAACTGTTTTTT
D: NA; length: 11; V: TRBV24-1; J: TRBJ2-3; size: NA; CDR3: CATETGNTQYF; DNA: TGTGCCACCGAGACGGGGAATACGCAGTATTTT
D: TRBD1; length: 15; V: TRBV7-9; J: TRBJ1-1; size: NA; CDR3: CASSPGQGMNTEAFF; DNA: TGTGCCAGCAGCCCCGGACAGGGGATGAACACTGAAGCTTTCTTT
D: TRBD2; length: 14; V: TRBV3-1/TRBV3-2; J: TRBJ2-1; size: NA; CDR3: CASSQGGGNNEQFF; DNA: TGTGCCAGCAGCCAAGGGGGGGGTAACAATGAGCAGTTCTTC
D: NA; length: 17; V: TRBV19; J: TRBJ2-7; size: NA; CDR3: CASSVHLPWRGGYEQYF; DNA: TGTGCCAGTAGTGTCCACCTCCCGTGGCGGGGTGGGTACGAGCAGTACTTC
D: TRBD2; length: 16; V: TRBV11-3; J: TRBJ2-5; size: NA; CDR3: CASTIGLAGTQETQYF; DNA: TGTGCCAGCACCATCGGACTAGCGGGTACACAAGAGACCCAGTACTTC
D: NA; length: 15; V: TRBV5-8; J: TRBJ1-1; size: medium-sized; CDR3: CASSPMFVGVEGAFF; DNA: TGTGCCAGCAGCCCGATGTTCGTGGGAGTAGAAGGAGCTTTCTTT
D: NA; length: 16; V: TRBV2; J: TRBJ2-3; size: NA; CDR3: CASSPRGRTSTDTQYF; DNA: TGTGCCAGCAGCCCTAGAGGACGGACTAGCACAGATACGCAGTATTTT
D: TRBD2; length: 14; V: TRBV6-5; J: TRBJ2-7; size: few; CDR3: CASRRAGGAYEQYF; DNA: TGTGCCAGCAGACGGGCCGGGGGGGCCTACGAGCAGTACTTC
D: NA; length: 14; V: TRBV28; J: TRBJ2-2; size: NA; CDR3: CASRPGPSTGELFF; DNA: TGTGCCAGCAGACCTGGGCCGAGCACCGGGGAGCTGTTTTTT
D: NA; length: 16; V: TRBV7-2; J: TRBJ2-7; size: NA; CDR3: CASSSDVWEVLHEQYF; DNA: TGTGCCAGCAGCTCCGATGTGTGGGAGGTTCTGCACGAGCAGTACTTC
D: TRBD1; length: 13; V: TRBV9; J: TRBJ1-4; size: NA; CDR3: CAHRQGVNEKLFF; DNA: TGTGCGCACCGACAGGGGGTAAATGAAAAACTGTTTTTT
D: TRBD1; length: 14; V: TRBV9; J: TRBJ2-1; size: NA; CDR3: CASSALPGQGTQFF; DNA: TGTGCCAGCAGCGCTTTACCGGGACAGGGAACGCAGTTCTTC
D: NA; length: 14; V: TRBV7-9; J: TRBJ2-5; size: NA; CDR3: CASSLGTAQETQYF; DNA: TGTGCCAGCAGCTTAGGGACAGCTCAAGAGACCCAGTACTTC
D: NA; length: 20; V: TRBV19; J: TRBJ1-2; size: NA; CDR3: CASSQALRTERTLSNYGYTF; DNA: TGTGCCAGTAGCCAGGCGCTGAGGACAGAACGTACACTCAGTAACTATGGCTACACCTTC
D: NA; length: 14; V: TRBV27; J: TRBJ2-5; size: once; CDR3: CASSRGQRQETQYF; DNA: TGTGCCAGCAGCAGAGGACAGAGACAAGAGACCCAGTACTTC
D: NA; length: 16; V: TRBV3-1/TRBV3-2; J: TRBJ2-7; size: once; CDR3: CASSQGRWDKDYEQYF; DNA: TGTGCCAGCAGCCAAGGAAGATGGGACAAAGACTACGAGCAGTACTTC
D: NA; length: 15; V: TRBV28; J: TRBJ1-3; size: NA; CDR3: CASARTGSLGNTIYF; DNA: TGTGCCAGCGCCCGAACGGGGTCCTTGGGAAACACCATATATTTT
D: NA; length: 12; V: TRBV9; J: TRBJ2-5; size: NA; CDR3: CASSVTGETQYF; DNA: TGTGCCAGCAGCGTAACCGGGGAGACCCAGTACTTC
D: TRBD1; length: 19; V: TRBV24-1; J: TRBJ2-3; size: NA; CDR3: CATSDYRGTGIPSTDTQYF; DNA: TGTGCCACCAGTGATTATAGGGGGACAGGGATCCCTAGCACAGATACGCAGTATTTT
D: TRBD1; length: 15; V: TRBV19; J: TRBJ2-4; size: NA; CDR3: CASSIMGQLLNIQYF; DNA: TGTGCCAGTAGTATAATGGGACAGCTCTTAAACATTCAGTACTTC
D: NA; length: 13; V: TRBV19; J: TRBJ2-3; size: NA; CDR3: CASNRREMDTQYF; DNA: TGTGCCAGTAACCGCCGGGAGATGGATACGCAGTATTTT
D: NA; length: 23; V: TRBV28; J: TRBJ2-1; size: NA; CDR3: CASSDPPQGGLPTEGSSYNEQFF; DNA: TGTGCCAGCAGTGACCCCCCACAGGGGGGGTTACCCACCGAGGGAAGCTCCTACAATGAGCAGTTCTTC
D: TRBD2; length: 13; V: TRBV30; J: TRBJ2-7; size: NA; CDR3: CAYRLAGVYEQYF; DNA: TGTGCCTACCGACTAGCGGGAGTCTACGAGCAGTACTTC
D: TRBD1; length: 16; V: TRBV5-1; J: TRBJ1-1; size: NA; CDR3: CASSTAGTGANTEAFF; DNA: TGCGCCAGCAGCACTGCCGGGACAGGGGCGAACACTGAAGCTTTCTTT
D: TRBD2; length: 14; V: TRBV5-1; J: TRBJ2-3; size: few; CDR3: CASISGIHTDTQYF; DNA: TGCGCCAGCATCAGCGGGATCCACACAGATACGCAGTATTTT
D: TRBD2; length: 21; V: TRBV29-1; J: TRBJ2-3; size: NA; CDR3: CSVAPQPSTAGGPVFTDTQYF; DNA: TGCAGCGTTGCGCCCCAACCGTCTACGGCGGGAGGGCCCGTATTCACAGATACGCAGTATTTT